This T cell receptor (beta chain) comes out of a study of beta chain features in type 1 diabetes. This clone has just a few counts. Given a much more abundant clone one base away, this may be a read error. Expressed TCRB transcripts were sequenced, since all the RNA that had been isolated was reverse transcribed. Method: immunoSEQ multiplex PCR; TCRdb's copy keeps in-frame clones and lacks some. The sample lists about 320,000 clones; 14% were seen once. The V end was cut by 3 bases, the J end by 2 bases, with 4 bases between. The germline V gene encodes CDR1 SGHNT and CDR2 YYREEE (reference sequence). The CDR3 has 12 amino acids.

The gene calls are TRBV5-4 and TRBJ2-3; no clear D. The TCR sequence derives from a man younger than 45 in good health. The specimen sequenced was central memory CD4+ T cells from blood. Written as DNA, the CDR3 is TGTGCCAGCAGCTCTACCACAGATACGCAGTATTTT. Amino acid sequence: CASSSTTDTQYF. The complete variable domain, with remaining parts taken from reference TRBV5-4 and TRBJ2-3, reads ETGVTQSPTHLIKTRGQQVTLRCSSQSGHNTVSWYQQALGQGPQFIFQYYREEENGRGNFPPRFSGLQFPNYSSELNVNALELDDSALYLCASSSTTDTQYFGPGTRLTVL.